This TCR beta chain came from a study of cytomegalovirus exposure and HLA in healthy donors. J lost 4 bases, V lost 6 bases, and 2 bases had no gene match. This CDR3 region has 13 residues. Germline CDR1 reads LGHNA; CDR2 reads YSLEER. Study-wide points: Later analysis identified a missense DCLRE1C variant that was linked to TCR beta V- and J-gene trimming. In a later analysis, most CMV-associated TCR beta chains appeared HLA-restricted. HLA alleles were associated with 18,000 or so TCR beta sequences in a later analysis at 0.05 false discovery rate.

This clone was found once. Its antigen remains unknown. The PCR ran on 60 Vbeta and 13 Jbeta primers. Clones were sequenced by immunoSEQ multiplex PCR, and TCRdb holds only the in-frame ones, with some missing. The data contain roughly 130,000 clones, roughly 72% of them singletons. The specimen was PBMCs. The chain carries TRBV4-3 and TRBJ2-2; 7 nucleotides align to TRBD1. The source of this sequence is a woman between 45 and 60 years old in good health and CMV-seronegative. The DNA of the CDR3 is TGCGCCAGCAGTCACAGGGGCACCGGGGAGCTGTTTTTT. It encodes CASSHRGTGELFF.